The next 15 T cell receptor beta chains were all read from a single sample in a study of T cells in Graves' hyperthyroidism and ophthalmopathy. RNA transcripts served as the template for amplifying TCR beta CDR3 regions. A first-round RT-PCR of the TCR CDR3 used the HTBI primer set. TCRdb itself ran the multiplex PCR reads through MiXCR, one entry per CDR3 protein. The table has roughly 400,000 distinct CDR3 sequences, 11% to 15% seen once. Input material: blood. These receptors were obtained from a middle-aged man with Graves' ophthalmopathy.

V usage is TRBV2 and J usage is TRBJ2-7; a possible D gene is TRBD1 (6 bases). The CDR3 has 14 residues. Germline lookup yields CDR1 SNHLY and CDR2 FYNNEI. The germline V and J ends were trimmed by 1 base and 4 bases, with 11 bases remaining between them. CDR3 sequence (DNA): TGTGCCAGCAGTGAAGTAGGGGGTGGTTACGAGCAGTACTTC. Translated, it gives CASSEVGGGYEQYF. The full variable domain, with the rest looked up from reference TRBV2 and TRBJ2-7, is EPEVTQTPSHQVTQMGQEVILRCVPISNHLYFYWYRQILGQKVEFLVSFYNNEISEKSEIFDDQFSVERPDGSNFTLKIRSTKLEDSAMYFCASSEVGGGYEQYFGPGTRLTVT.

Ten or more counts support this clonotype. The genes are TRBV9 and TRBJ1-2, with D perhaps TRBD1 (6 bases). The CDR3 is made up of 14 amino acids. The germline V gene encodes CDR1 SGDLS and CDR2 YYNGEE. Trimming cost V 0 bases and J 5 bases, with 11 bases left between them. The DNA of the CDR3 is TGTGCCAGCAGCGTAGTGTCAGGGGCTTATGGCTACACCTTC. It is translated as CASSVVSGAYGYTF.

The sample holds many counts of this clonotype. V gene TRBV7-8 combines with J gene TRBJ2-2; D unresolved. The CDR3 contains 13 residues. The V gene's germline CDR1 is SGHVS and CDR2 FQNEAQ. V lost 2 bases and J 4 bases, leaving 5 bases between the germline ends. The CDR3 DNA reads TGTGCCAGCAGCTTAAGTAGCACCGGGGAGCTGTTTTTT. Translated, it gives CASSLSSTGELFF.

This clonotype was seen ten or more times. This chain joins TRBV20-1 and TRBJ2-7; 10 positions agree with TRBD1. The V and J ends lost 1 base and 2 bases, in that order; junction bases with no gene match: 5. Germline CDR1 DFQATT, CDR2 SNEGSKA (reference sequence). This CDR3 spans 15 amino acids. For the CDR3, the DNA is TGCAGTGCTAGAGCGGGACAGGGGCGACCCTACGAGCAGTACTTC. It translates to CSARAGQGRPYEQYF.

This clonotype was seen more than once but under ten times. This chain links TRBV15 with TRBJ1-1; D not certain. The CDR3 runs 14 residues. Germline CDR1 LNHNV, CDR2 YYDKDF (reference sequence). Trimming removed 2 bases from V and 1 base from J, with 8 bases in between. For the CDR3, the DNA is TGTGCCACCAGCAGAAGAAGTGGGAACACTGAAGCTTTCTTT. Translation: CATSRRSGNTEAFF. The full variable domain, in which reference TRBV15 and TRBJ1-1 provide the parts outside the CDR3, is DAMVIQNPRYQVTQFGKPVTLSCSQTLNHNVMYWYQQKSSQAPKLLFHYYDKDFNNEADTPDNFQSRRPNTSFCFLDIRSPGLGDTAMYLCATSRRSGNTEAFFGQGTRLTVV.

The rearrangement uses TRBV12-5 and TRBJ2-3; TRBD2 aligns across 10 bases. This CDR3 comprises 15 residues. Germline-derived CDR1 and CDR2 are LGHNT and FRNRAP. The V and J ends lost 5 bases and 14 bases, in that order; junction bases with no gene match: 16. CDR3 in DNA: TGTGCTAGTGGTCCCCCGAGCGGGAGGGCCGCCTGGGGGTATTTT. It yields the protein CASGPPSGRAAWGYF.

V is TRBV3-1 and J is TRBJ2-6; D may be TRBD2 (5 bases). CDR3 length equals 17 residues. CDR1 and CDR2 (germline): LGHDT, YNNKEL (reference sequence). Trimming cost V 4 bases and J 2 bases, with 15 bases left between them. The CDR3 nucleotides are TGTGCCAGCAGCCCCTTCGAAGGGAGCCCTGGGGCCAACGTCCTGACTTTC. This encodes CASSPFEGSPGANVLTF.

This clonotype came up many times. The chain couples TRBV11-2 to TRBJ2-7; possibly TRBD1 or TRBD2 for D (5 bases each). Germline assignment: CDR1 SGHAT and CDR2 FQNNGV. Trimming pared 0 bases from V and 2 bases from J, leaving 11 bases between. This CDR3 has 15 residues. The CDR3 spells CASSLESGLAYEQYF. The CDR3 DNA sequence: TGTGCCAGCAGCTTAGAATCGGGGCTTGCCTACGAGCAGTACTTC.

This clonotype was seen more than once but under ten times. V gene TRBV28 combines with J gene TRBJ2-1; D remains ambiguous. The CDR3 sequence is 9 residues long. The ends were cut back, 8 bases at V and 8 bases at J, with 4 bases in the middle. Germline V lookup: CDR1 MDHEN, CDR2 SYDVKM. In nucleotides, the CDR3 is TGTGCCAGCGGGTATGAGCAGTTCTTC. As protein: CASGYEQFF.

This clonotype was observed a few times. This chain links TRBV4-1 with TRBJ2-1, with D perhaps matching TRBD2 (5 bases). Germline CDR1 is MGHRA and CDR2 is YSYEKL. V was shortened by 3 bases and J by 4 bases, with 16 bases between the two germline ends. CDR3 length: 16 amino acids. CDR3 in amino acids: CASSHGNRALYNEQFF. CDR3 bases: TGCGCCAGCAGCCACGGGAATCGGGCGTTGTACAATGAGCAGTTCTTC.

This clonotype came up many times. The chain employs TRBV2 and TRBJ1-1; D gene unclear. V gave up 8 bases and J gave up 0 bases, with 7 bases separating them. CDR1 SNHLY and CDR2 FYNNEI come from the germline V gene. The CDR3 is made up of 12 amino acids. In DNA form, the CDR3 reads TGTGCCAGCCTGGTAATGAACACTGAAGCTTTCTTT. Translating it yields CASLVMNTEAFF. The variable domain in full, with the rest retrieved from reference TRBV2 and TRBJ1-1, is EPEVTQTPSHQVTQMGQEVILRCVPISNHLYFYWYRQILGQKVEFLVSFYNNEISEKSEIFDDQFSVERPDGSNFTLKIRSTKLEDSAMYFCASLVMNTEAFFGQGTRLTVV.

A few counts support this clonotype. V usage is TRBV5-1 and J usage is TRBJ2-5; TRBD2 matches 10 bases. Germline V lookup: CDR1 SGHRS, CDR2 YFSETQ. After removal of 4 bases from V and 2 bases from J, the junction contained 5 bases not matched to a gene. CDR3 length: 15 amino acids. CDR3 in DNA: TGCGCCAGCAGCCCCGGGACTAGCGTACAAGAGACCCAGTACTTC. It is translated as CASSPGTSVQETQYF.

The chain joins TRBV5-6 to TRBJ2-7, with 7 bases that match TRBD1. Germline loops: CDR1 SGHDT, CDR2 YYEEEE. With V trimmed by 6 bases and J by 0 bases, 3 bases remained unmatched. This CDR3 has 13 residues. This chain's CDR3 is CASTEGASYEQYF. Here the CDR3 DNA reads TGTGCCAGCACCGAGGGGGCCTCCTACGAGCAGTACTTC.

This clonotype was seen many times. V usage is TRBV9 and J usage is TRBJ2-2; D might be TRBD1 (5 bases). Germline lookup yields CDR1 SGDLS and CDR2 YYNGEE. The CDR3 is 13 residues long. V dropped 2 bases and J dropped 6 bases, with 8 bases sitting between them. CDR3 sequence (DNA): TGTGCCAGCAGCGTCCAGGGATCCGGGGAGCTGTTTTTT. Translation: CASSVQGSGELFF.

This clonotype was seen a handful of times. J is TRBJ1-5 and V is TRBV12-3 or TRBV12-4; D uncertain. V was cut by 6 bases and J by 8 bases, with 8 bases left in between. This CDR3 region has 11 residues. The CDR3 protein is CASSGLEPQHF. In nucleotides, the CDR3 is TGTGCCAGCAGCGGTCTGGAGCCCCAGCATTTT.